This T cell receptor beta chain stems from a study of blood T cell repertoires in COVID-19 (dated by TCRdb to about 2020). About the full investigation: The collaborator samples originated in the United States, Italy and Spain and spanned the acute and convalescent phases of COVID-19. Where available, HLA class I and class II types were obtained from metadata supplied by the sample provider rather than from assay-based typing. The samples were drawn from the first 160 participants of the ongoing ImmuneRACE study and from some 1,300 subjects provided by 6 global collaborators. The repertoires were released in a freely available public database meant as a resource for research on the immune response to SARS-CoV-2. The dataset comprised deeply sampled blood TCRbeta repertoires from subjects exposed to, actively infected with, or recovered from COVID-19. Sample metadata almost always included a de-identified subject ID, COVID-19 status, age in years and sex. The material from the prospective study consisted of cDNA or gDNA derived from T cells, B-cell-depleted T cells, or PBMCs.

The collaborating institutions used their own protocols to collect whole blood in K2EDTA tubes. For TCRbeta analysis, collaborator samples were shipped as frozen whole blood, as isolated PBMCs, or as DNA extracted from either sample type. The germline V gene (reference sequence) specifies MNHNY as CDR1 and SVGAGI as CDR2. From the cysteine up to the phenylalanine, the CDR3 has a length of 15 residues. The kept DNA is CDR3 alone, 45 bases in frame from the first base. Compared with germline, V lacks 5 bases and J lacks 3 bases; bases without a gene match: 4. In this sample, this clone turned up a few times. No antigen is known for it. No base-level quality is on record; no much larger clone is a single base apart. Broad study findings and their caveats: The quantity of clinical and demographic metadata differed by source and by participant and was supplied without curation.

TCRbeta CDR3 regions were amplified from genomic DNA using the immunoSEQ Assay, a bias-controlled multiplex PCR. Regarding the original processing steps: Within the assay, amplification of reference gene primers was used to estimate how many nucleated cells each sample contained. To quantify the absolute abundance of each unique TCRbeta CDR3 rearrangement, sequence reads were collapsed and filtered. For each sample, productive Simpson clonality was calculated as the square root of Simpson's diversity index over productive rearrangements. The immuneACCESS repertoire file appears here via TCRdb, limited to in-frame rearrangements. These files lack a portion of the clones; in checked studies, under half of the deficit traces to unresolved V genes, and the cause of the others is not known. The D gene and trimming were derived from the DNA, and the V and J assignments and clone size from that table. Present in this sample are some 260,000 clones, 85% to 90% of which were seen just once. The ten most abundant clones make up around 1.5% of the sample.

Recombination linked TRBV6-6 to TRBJ2-3, with 11 central nucleotides matching TRBD1. This TCR came from a man at least 80 years old with acute or convalescent COVID-19. Sequencing used peripheral blood. CDR3 protein: CASSPRDRGTDTQYF. The DNA sequence is as follows: TGTGCCAGCAGTCCCCGGGACAGGGGGACAGATACGCAGTATTTT.